This TCR beta chain was observed in a study of siplizumab effects on memory and regulatory T cells. Per sample, the assay covered 80,000 to 100,000 TCR templates. Libraries were prepared by immunoSEQ multiplex PCR; TCRdb keeps only in-frame clonotypes and omits some of them. The sample has some 100,000 clones, around 94% seen once; the top ten hold around 0.6%. The ends were cut back, 5 bases at V and 8 bases at J, with 16 bases in the middle. CDR3 length equals 14 residues. The germline V gene encodes CDR1 LNHDA and CDR2 SQIVND (reference sequence). Of note for this clone: Its specificity is not known.

The study, taken as a whole, reports: Mapping to unstimulated subsets was achieved for only a minor fraction of alloreactive clones.

The sample was Tregs sorted from blood. This clonotype was sampled from a human donor in good health. The chain links TRBV19 to TRBJ2-1; D is perhaps TRBD1 or TRBD2 (6 bases each). The CDR3 protein is CASSGGPGVDEQFF. CDR3 DNA sequence: TGTGCCAGTAGTGGGGGGCCGGGGGTCGATGAGCAGTTCTTC.